These 31 T cell receptor beta chains were all obtained from the same sample, sequenced in a study of blood T cell repertoires in COVID-19. The protocol was immunoSEQ multiplex PCR, while the TCRdb copy is restricted to in-frame clones and leaves out a portion. The sample shows some 72,000 clones, roughly 90% of them seen only once. The specimen was peripheral blood. The receptors were gathered from a middle-aged man with active COVID-19.

The chain combines TRBV14 with TRBJ1-1; no clear D gene. Germline V gene sequence: CDR1 SGHDN, CDR2 FVKESK. The germline V and J ends were trimmed by 6 bases and 0 bases, with 14 bases remaining between them. CDR3 length equals 15 residues. The CDR3 DNA sequence: TGTGCCAGCAGGTCCTACAGCGGGGTGAACACTGAAGCTTTCTTT. Translation gives CASRSYSGVNTEAFF.

CDR3 sequence reads: CASSQRTGGTEAFF. In nucleotides, the CDR3 is TGTGCCAGCTCACAACGGACAGGGGGCACTGAAGCTTTCTTT. V gene TRBV18 combines with J gene TRBJ1-1; 10 nucleotides match TRBD1. Germline lookup yields CDR1 KGHSH and CDR2 LQKENI. The J segment lost 4 bases and the V segment lost 4 bases, leaving 3 bases of the junction unmatched. The CDR3 sequence is 14 residues long.

The V call is TRBV29-1, the J call TRBJ2-7; tentative D call: TRBD1 (6 bases). Per the germline V gene, CDR1 is SQVTM and CDR2 is ANQGSEA. This CDR3 has 12 residues. With 3 bases removed from V and 3 bases from J, the gap between germline ends came to 9 bases. The CDR3: CSVDSQGYEQYF. CDR3 in DNA: TGCAGCGTTGACTCACAGGGCTACGAGCAGTACTTC.

The J gene is TRBJ2-1, the V gene TRBV18; 10 bases map to TRBD2. Trimming took 1 base from V and 6 from J; bases not matched to a gene: 9. CDR3 length equals 17 residues. Germline values: CDR1 KGHSH, CDR2 LQKENI. The CDR3 bases are TGTGCCAGCTCACCACTCCCGGCTAGCGGGGGTCCCAATGAGCAGTTCTTC. Its protein product is CASSPLPASGGPNEQFF. Full variable domain (rest looked up from reference TRBV18 and TRBJ2-1): NAGVMQNPRHLVRRRGQEARLRCSPMKGHSHVYWYRQLPEEGLKFMVYLQKENIIDESGMPKERFSAEFPKEGPSILRIQQVVRGDSAAYFCASSPLPASGGPNEQFFGPGTRLTVL.

The V and J genes are TRBV6-4 and TRBJ1-1; 12 nucleotides line up with TRBD1. CDR3 length: 15 residues. CDR1 and CDR2 from the germline V gene are MRHNA and SNTAGT. The V gene end was trimmed by 5 bases and the J gene end by 4 bases; junction bases not matched to a gene: 5. The CDR3 DNA reads TGTGCCAGCAGTCCCGGGACAGGGGGCGGCACTGAAGCTTTCTTT. It translates to CASSPGTGGGTEAFF.

The chain is built from TRBV19 and TRBJ1-2; possibly TRBD1 for D (5 bases). This CDR3 contains 13 residues. Trimming pared 3 bases from V and 4 bases from J, leaving 9 bases between. Per germline, CDR1 LNHDA and CDR2 SQIVND (reference sequence). The CDR3 sequence: CASSMAGSYGYTF. The CDR3 nucleotides are TGTGCCAGTAGTATGGCAGGGTCCTATGGCTACACCTTC. The variable domain in full, completed from reference TRBV19 and TRBJ1-2, reads DGGITQSPKYLFRKEGQNVTLSCEQNLNHDAMYWYRQDPGQGLRLIYYSQIVNDFQKGDIAEGYSVSREKKESFPLTVTSAQKNPTAFYLCASSMAGSYGYTFGSGTRLTVV.

The chain has TRBV6-2 or TRBV6-3 and TRBJ2-6; 7 bases match TRBD1. Germline V gene sequence: CDR1 MNHEY, CDR2 SVGEGT. The CDR3 is made up of 15 amino acids. J gave up 3 bases and V 4 bases, and 3 bases lay outside the gene matches. CDR3 nucleotides: TGTGCCAGCAGTTCCACAGGGGATGGGGCCAACGTCCTGACTTTC. This sequence encodes CASSSTGDGANVLTF.

This clone was observed a single time. The chain combines TRBV28 with TRBJ2-1, with D perhaps matching TRBD2 (7 bases). Between the trimmed V and J ends, which lost 5 bases and 4 bases, there was a span of 15 bases. This CDR3 is built from 15 residues. The germline gives CDR1 MDHEN, CDR2 SYDVKM. The CDR3 reads CASSIGGVFYNEQFF. The CDR3 DNA follows: TGTGCCAGCAGTATAGGGGGGGTGTTTTACAATGAGCAGTTCTTC.

V gene TRBV6-5 combines with J gene TRBJ1-1, with D perhaps TRBD1 (5 bases). The CDR3 sequence is 16 residues long. Deletions cut 2 bases from V and 5 bases from J, with 18 bases between. The germline CDR1 and CDR2 sequences are MNHEY and SVGAGI. The CDR3 protein is CASSYRQGISATEAFF. CDR3 sequence (DNA): TGTGCCAGCAGTTACAGGCAGGGTATTAGTGCGACTGAAGCTTTCTTT.

The genes are TRBV6-5 and TRBJ1-2; unclear D gene. Trimming pared 4 bases from V and 8 bases from J, leaving 14 bases between. Germline CDR1 and CDR2: MNHEY and SVGAGI. The length of the CDR3 is 13 residues. CDR3 coding DNA: TGTGCCAGCAGTTCCCCGAGGGTAGGCGGCTACACCTTC. Its protein is CASSSPRVGGYTF.

The V and J genes are TRBV11-3 and TRBJ1-5; D gene uncertain. Germline lookup yields CDR1 SGHNT and CDR2 YENEEA. Trimming shortened V by 1 base and J by 0 bases, and 7 bases separated the two germline ends. The CDR3 runs to 15 residues. In DNA form, the CDR3 reads TGTGCCAGCAGCTTAGTGCGGGCTAGCAATCAGCCCCAGCATTTT. As protein: CASSLVRASNQPQHF.

This rearrangement joins TRBV20-1 to TRBJ1-2; the D is unclear. This CDR3 comprises 13 residues. Trimming took 3 bases from V and 0 from J, leaving 8 bases between them. Germline-derived CDR1 and CDR2 are DFQATT and SNEGSKA (reference sequence). Here the CDR3 reads CSASHPANYGYTF. The CDR3 nucleotides are TGCAGTGCTAGTCATCCAGCTAACTATGGCTACACCTTC.

The rearrangement joins TRBV3-1 (or the pseudogene TRBV3-2) to TRBJ2-1, with D possibly matching TRBD2 (6 bases). Trimming took off 1 base at V and 1 base at J, with 11 bases between the two ends. CDR1 is LGHDT, CDR2 YNNKEL, per germline (reference sequence). This CDR3 is built from 16 residues. The CDR3: CASSQVSGRSYNEQFF. As DNA, the CDR3 is TGTGCCAGCAGCCAAGTCAGCGGGCGTTCCTACAATGAGCAGTTCTTC.

The rearrangement links TRBV19 to TRBJ2-1; 7 positions match TRBD2. CDR3 size: 14 residues. The V and J ends lost 6 bases and 5 bases, in that order; junction bases with no gene match: 7. CDR1 is LNHDA and CDR2 is SQIVND in the germline V gene (reference sequence). This CDR3 reads CASSFIGRDNEQFF. The DNA for the CDR3 is TGTGCCAGTAGCTTCATTGGGAGGGACAATGAGCAGTTCTTC.

The CDR3 loop reads CATSAREVAGGWDTQYF. The CDR3 bases are TGTGCCACCTCCGCTCGTGAGGTAGCGGGGGGTTGGGATACGCAGTATTTT. The rearrangement joins TRBV24-1 to TRBJ2-3; 10 positions match TRBD2. J was trimmed by 6 bases and V by 9 bases; bases with no gene match: 17. The germline V gene has CDR1 KGHDR and CDR2 SFDVKD. The CDR3 sequence is 17 residues long.

The genes are TRBV30 and TRBJ1-5, with 7 bases matching TRBD1. CDR1 and CDR2 from the germline V gene are GTSNPN and SVGIG (reference sequence). V was clipped by 1 base and J by 5 bases; unmatched bases: 8. The CDR3 extends over 15 amino acids. The CDR3 reads CAWSDGGTVYQPQHF. The CDR3 nucleotides read TGTGCCTGGAGTGACGGAGGGACAGTATATCAGCCCCAGCATTTT.

The rearrangement links TRBV5-8 to TRBJ1-6; no clear D gene. The ends were cut back, 0 bases at V and 7 bases at J, with 11 bases in the middle. The CDR3 is 15 amino acids. Germline V lookup: CDR1 SGHTS, CDR2 YDEGEE. The CDR3 spells CASSLAAGKNSPLHF. CDR3 in DNA: TGTGCCAGCAGCTTGGCCGCGGGCAAGAATTCACCCCTCCACTTT.

This chain joins TRBV18 and TRBJ2-5; 9 bases line up with TRBD2. The length of the CDR3 is 15 residues. Germline V CDR1 and CDR2: KGHSH, LQKENI. V lost 4 bases and J lost 5; bases outside the gene matches: 8. In DNA, the CDR3 is TGTGCCAGCTCACTAAATAGCGGGGGCGGCGAGACCCAGTACTTC. It is translated as CASSLNSGGGETQYF.

This chain connects TRBV6-5 to TRBJ2-7; possibly TRBD1 for D (6 bases). The V and J ends lost 8 bases and 6 bases respectively, with 20 bases between them. Germline CDR1 is MNHEY and CDR2 is SVGAGI. This CDR3 has 14 residues. Written as DNA, the CDR3 is TGTGCCAGCGGGCCCGGGACAATAATTCCCGAGCAGTACTTC. This translates into CASGPGTIIPEQYF.

This clone came up once. J is TRBJ1-6 and V is TRBV2, with 11 bases identical to TRBD1. The CDR3 loop spans 15 amino acids. Trimming removed 6 bases from V and 6 bases from J; junction bases left unmatched: 4. CDR1 is SNHLY, CDR2 FYNNEI, per germline. CDR3 nucleotide sequence: TGTGCCAGCAGAGCGGACAGGGGGCCTAATTCACCCCTCCACTTT. It is translated as CASRADRGPNSPLHF.

V is TRBV4-2 and J is TRBJ1-4, with 9 bases fitting TRBD1. Trimming at V came to 0 bases and at J to 9 bases, leaving 5 bases not matched to a gene. This CDR3 spans 15 amino acids. CDR1 is LGHNA and CDR2 is YNFKEQ in the germline V gene. DNA for the CDR3: TGTGCCAGCAGCCAAGAGGGACAGGGATTTAAAAAACTGTTTTTT. Translation: CASSQEGQGFKKLFF.

V gene TRBV4-3 combines with J gene TRBJ1-5; 7 bases match TRBD1. The ends lost 3 bases at V and 2 bases at J; junction bases unmatched: 7. The CDR3 extends over 16 amino acids. CDR1 and CDR2 (germline): LGHNA, YSLEER. DNA for the CDR3: TGCGCCAGCAGCCAGTTAGGGGGCACGGGCAATCAGCCCCAGCATTTT. This encodes CASSQLGGTGNQPQHF.

The chain has TRBV20-1 and TRBJ1-6, with 7 bases lining up with TRBD1. The germline CDR1 and CDR2 sequences are DFQATT and SNEGSKA (reference sequence). With 3 bases clipped from V and 9 bases from J, the junction kept 14 bases outside the gene matches. The CDR3 runs 16 residues. CDR3 protein: CSASESGGQRSSPLHF. CDR3 coding DNA: TGCAGTGCTAGTGAGTCAGGGGGACAGCGCTCTTCACCCCTCCACTTT.

The J gene is TRBJ2-5, the V gene TRBV3-1 (or the pseudogene TRBV3-2); 10 nucleotides match TRBD1. This CDR3 comprises 16 residues. V shed 2 bases, J shed 5 bases, and the junction held 8 bases outside the gene matches. Germline loops: CDR1 LGHDT, CDR2 YNNKEL (reference sequence). The CDR3 loop is CASSQTDRGLEETQYF. In DNA form, the CDR3 reads TGTGCCAGCAGCCAAACAGACAGGGGGCTAGAGGAGACCCAGTACTTC.

The chain couples TRBV3-1 (or the pseudogene TRBV3-2) to TRBJ1-2; tentatively, D is TRBD1 (5 bases). V lost 3 bases to trimming and J lost 8 bases, with 22 bases between them. The CDR3 contains 16 residues. Germline V lookup: CDR1 LGHDT, CDR2 YNNKEL (reference sequence). This CDR3 is CASSHPPVGQGRGYTF. The CDR3 region has the DNA TGTGCCAGCAGCCACCCTCCTGTGGGGCAGGGTAGAGGCTACACCTTC.

V and J are TRBV5-4 and TRBJ2-3; D possibly corresponds to TRBD2 (5 bases). The germline CDR1 and CDR2 sequences are SGHNT and YYREEE (reference sequence). The CDR3 has 16 amino acids. Trimming removed 0 bases from V and 3 bases from J, with 14 bases in between. This CDR3 reads CASSLGVERLTDTQYF. CDR3 coding DNA: TGTGCCAGCAGCTTGGGGGTGGAGCGGTTGACAGATACGCAGTATTTT.

This clone showed up just once. The chain has TRBV7-9 and TRBJ2-7; tentatively, D is TRBD1 (6 bases). The CDR3 is made up of 15 amino acids. V was trimmed by 2 bases and J by 0 bases, leaving 11 bases between them. Germline V gene lookup returns CDR1 SEHNR and CDR2 FQNEAQ (reference sequence). The DNA of the CDR3 is TGTGCCAGCAGCTTATCCGGGACAAGCTCCTACGAGCAGTACTTC. Translation gives CASSLSGTSSYEQYF.

V is TRBV12-2 and J is TRBJ2-7; the D segment call TRBD2 is taken from the table without a DNA check. TRBV12-2 is a listed pseudogene. The CDR3 loop spans 15 amino acids. CDR3 loop: CASRSPTSPNYEQYF. The CDR3 DNA reads as TGTGCAAGTCGCTCCCCGACTAGCCCTAACTACGAGCAGTACTTC.

The V call is TRBV7-2, the J call TRBJ2-7; possibly TRBD2 for D (6 bases). V was cut by 1 base and J by 0 bases, with 13 bases left in between. This CDR3 is 16 amino acids long. CDR1 and CDR2 from the germline V gene are SGHTA and FQGNSA. The CDR3 DNA is TGTGCCAGCAGCTTAGTTAGCGCGGGGAGCTCCTACGAGCAGTACTTC. Its protein is CASSLVSAGSSYEQYF.

The chain uses TRBV21-1 and TRBJ1-5. TRBV21-1 is a recognized pseudogene. The CDR3 has 10 residues. The CDR3 here is CASPPQPQHF. The CDR3 DNA reads as TGTGCCAGCCCTCCCCAGCCCCAGCATTTT.

This clone appeared once. This chain uses TRBV6-5 with TRBJ1-1, with D unclear. V lost 7 bases, J lost 3 bases, and 6 bases lay in between. Germline CDR1 is MNHEY and CDR2 is SVGAGI. The CDR3 is 11 amino acids. The CDR3 sequence: CASISYTEAFF. The CDR3 DNA is TGTGCCAGCATTAGCTACACTGAAGCTTTCTTT.